This T cell receptor (beta chain) is from a study of T-cell reconstitution after alpha-beta-depleted transplantation in children. There are many counts of this clonotype. No antigen is known for it. Findings and limits, study-wide: Certain patients had high TCRbeta diversity at day 60, and it came from recipient T cells and thymic progenitors that survived. Several hundred expanded graft clones reportedly were the source of alpha-beta T cells about two months after transplant. The main origin of T-cell counts and diversity one year after transplant was newly produced T cells.

Preparation of the TCRbeta library used unique molecular identifiers. Using its own MiXCR run on the PCR reads, TCRdb lists one record per CDR3 protein. The sample yields 580,000 or so distinct CDR3 sequences, 20% to 25% seen once. The CDR3 covers 15 residues. The ends were cut back, 3 bases at V and 6 bases at J, with 15 bases in the middle. Germline V gene lookup returns CDR1 KGHSH and CDR2 LQKENI. The chain carries TRBV18 and TRBJ2-4, with D perhaps TRBD2 (5 bases). The clonotype originates from a boy less than two years old who had a stem cell transplant for acute myeloid leukemia, so the T cells may come from the graft donor. Sequences were derived from PBMCs, mostly from graft donor cells, sampled 360 days after TCRalphabeta/CD19-depleted stem cell transplant. The CDR3 DNA follows: TGTGCCAGCTCACCCAAGCTAGCAGACACAAACATTCAGTACTTC. Its protein is CASSPKLADTNIQYF.